This entry is about one T cell receptor (beta chain). No antigen is known for it. Sequenced by immunoSEQ multiplex PCR; TCRdb stores in-frame clones only, minus some. The data contain roughly 130,000 clones, approximately 88% of them singletons. This sample is drawn from a study of T cell responses to AZD1222 COVID-19 vaccine. Notes on the study in general: Vaccine-associated CD4 TCRs ranged over spike, dominating at 160-218 and 743-854. Reports say nearly half of spike-specific TCRs go after unmutated variant regions. Baseline testing showed seropositivity in only 6 or 7 AZD1222 recipients.

CDR3 length: 15 residues. V lost 4 bases to trimming and J lost 0 bases, with 13 bases between them. Germline-derived CDR1 and CDR2 are MNHNY and SVGAGI (reference sequence). The chain links TRBV6-6 to TRBJ2-7, with D hard to call. This TCR came from an adult in good health. The specimen comprised peripheral blood, sampled on day 0 of MenACWY control vaccination. DNA for the CDR3: TGTGCCAGCAGTTCCTCCGGGCCCGTCTCCTACGAGCAGTACTTC. Protein product: CASSSSGPVSYEQYF.